The clone carrying this T cell receptor beta chain was detected only a few times. The antigen is undetermined. This entry belongs to a study of cytomegalovirus exposure and HLA in healthy donors. Findings of the study overall: Association with HLA alleles at 0.05 false discovery rate was found for 15,000 to 20,000 TCR beta sequences in a later analysis.

Primers: 60 Vbeta forward and 13 Jbeta reverse. Sequencing was performed with immunoSEQ multiplex PCR; in TCRdb, only in-frame clones are kept and a portion is missing. The table lists 100,000 to 150,000 clones, about 15% of them singletons. This CDR3 is built from 15 residues. Germline V gene lookup returns CDR1 MNHEY and CDR2 SVGAGI. V shed 8 bases and J shed 6 bases, with 20 bases lying between them. The sequenced material came from PBMCs. This TCR derives from a female donor in good health and CMV-seropositive. The chain employs TRBV6-5 and TRBJ1-5; D perhaps matches TRBD1 (6 bases). This CDR3 reads CASASLRTELQPQHF. The CDR3 region has the DNA TGTGCCAGCGCGTCCTTAAGGACAGAACTTCAGCCCCAGCATTTT.